The rows below give T cell receptor beta chains drawn from one sample of a study of regulatory T cells in long-lasting Graves disease. MiXCR, run by TCRdb on the multiplex PCR reads, gives a single entry per CDR3 protein. Found here are around 460,000 distinct CDR3 sequences, 13% to 15% of them singletons; the top ten hold approximately 19%. This sample also belongs to another study, concerning T cells in Graves' hyperthyroidism and ophthalmopathy.

The specimen was peripheral blood mononuclear cells (PBMCs), collected at new diagnosis, from a patient treated with antithyroid drugs. The receptors were sampled from a woman between 50 and 59 years old with Graves disease. Each CDR3 is given with its conserved first and last residue. D genes are given only for firm matches. The size field is filled for only some rows; it gives once, few, many or a size class.

few	TRBD2	TRBV4-1	TRBJ2-7	CASSQETGLAGAYEQYF	TGCGCCAGCAGCCAAGAGACTGGACTAGCGGGTGCCTACGAGCAGTACTTC
many	TRBD1	TRBV6-1	TRBJ2-5	CASSETGQETQYF	TGTGCCAGCAGTGAGACGGGACAGGAGACCCAGTACTTC
few	TRBD1	TRBV6-2/TRBV6-3	TRBJ1-4	CASSYSQGAVYEKLFF	TGTGCCAGCAGTTACTCCCAGGGGGCTGTGTATGAAAAACTGTTTTTT
few	.	TRBV4-1	TRBJ2-7	CASSQVGGPLYEQYF	TGCGCCAGCAGCCAAGTGGGGGGACCCCTCTACGAGCAGTACTTC
.	TRBD1	TRBV29-1	TRBJ2-7	CSVETGTGSNYEQYF	TGCAGCGTTGAAACGGGGACAGGTTCCAACTACGAGCAGTACTTC
.	TRBD2	TRBV9	TRBJ2-5	CASSVVPSGLETQYF	TGTGCCAGCAGCGTAGTTCCTAGCGGTTTAGAGACCCAGTACTTC
many	.	TRBV20-1	TRBJ2-3	CSARRRDLGTDTQYF	TGCAGTGCTAGAAGGCGGGATCTTGGCACAGATACGCAGTATTTT
.	TRBD2	TRBV5-1	TRBJ2-7	CASSLRGLAGFSYEQYF	TGCGCCAGCAGCTTACGGGGACTAGCGGGTTTCTCCTACGAGCAGTACTTC
few	.	TRBV28	TRBJ1-4	CASKQGADEKLFF	TGTGCCAGCAAGCAGGGTGCGGATGAAAAACTGTTTTTT
.	.	TRBV4-1	TRBJ1-4	CASSQVWDRTEKLFF	TGCGCCAGCAGCCAAGTTTGGGACCGGACTGAAAAACTGTTTTTT
many	TRBD2	TRBV3-1	TRBJ2-1	CASSQEGGRAAYNEQFF	TGTGCCAGCAGCCAAGAGGGCGGGAGGGCAGCCTACAATGAGCAGTTCTTC
.	TRBD1	TRBV20-1	TRBJ1-2	CSARDPTGEANYGYTF	TGCAGTGCTAGAGACCCGACAGGGGAAGCTAACTATGGCTACACCTTC
few	TRBD1	TRBV10-3	TRBJ1-2	CAISDLGQGGHYGYTF	TGTGCCATCAGTGACCTCGGACAGGGCGGGCACTATGGCTACACCTTC
many	.	TRBV3-1	TRBJ1-1	CASSQDPGWHTEAFF	TGTGCCAGCAGCCAAGACCCAGGGTGGCACACTGAAGCTTTCTTT
many	TRBD1	TRBV27	TRBJ1-2	CASRTGQGEIANYGYTF	TGTGCCAGCAGAACGGGACAGGGGGAAATAGCTAACTATGGCTACACCTTC
many	.	TRBV5-1	TRBJ1-2	CASSPRHPFNYGYTF	TGCGCCAGCAGCCCAAGACACCCCTTTAACTATGGCTACACCTTC
.	.	TRBV2	TRBJ1-3	CASSDVGSSGNTIYF	TGTGCCAGCAGTGATGTAGGGAGCTCTGGAAACACCATATATTTT
.	.	TRBV2	TRBJ2-5	CASASGETQYF	TGTGCCAGCGCTTCGGGGGAGACCCAGTACTTC
many	TRBD1	TRBV28	TRBJ2-7	CASSMAGQGSYEQYF	TGTGCCAGCTCTATGGCGGGACAGGGGTCCTACGAGCAGTACTTC
.	.	TRBV4-1	TRBJ1-4	CASSQVAANEKLFF	TGCGCCAGCAGCCAAGTTGCGGCTAATGAAAAACTGTTTTTT
few	TRBD2	TRBV5-1	TRBJ2-1	CASSFSGMQFF	TGCGCCAGCAGCTTCAGCGGGATGCAGTTCTTC
many	TRBD1	TRBV5-1	TRBJ1-1	CASSLRQGVTEAFF	TGCGCCAGCAGCTTGAGACAGGGTGTCACTGAAGCTTTCTTT
.	.	TRBV10-2	TRBJ2-2	CASSAQHHTGELFF	TGCGCCAGCAGTGCTCAGCACCACACCGGGGAGCTGTTTTTT
few	TRBD1	TRBV5-1	TRBJ2-7	CASSPQGAGLSEQYF	TGCGCCAGCAGCCCGCAGGGGGCAGGGTTAAGCGAGCAGTACTTC
many	TRBD2	TRBV2	TRBJ2-3	CASSVLGTSVSTDTQYF	TGTGCCAGCAGTGTACTCGGGACTAGCGTTAGCACAGATACGCAGTATTTT
many	.	TRBV28	TRBJ2-5	CASSGDGQETQYF	TGTGCCAGCAGTGGGGACGGGCAAGAGACCCAGTACTTC
many	.	TRBV18	TRBJ2-7	CASSRTETYEQYF	TGTGCCAGCTCTCGGACTGAGACCTACGAGCAGTACTTC
.	TRBD2	TRBV7-9	TRBJ2-7	CASSASGNYEQYF	TGTGCCAGCAGCGCTAGCGGGAACTACGAGCAGTACTTC
few	.	TRBV5-4	TRBJ2-1	CASSLAASREVTYF	TGTGCCAGCAGCTTGGCCGCTAGCAGGGAGGTGACATACTTC
many	TRBD1	TRBV20-1	TRBJ1-1	CSARDNLRQGGPNTEAFF	TGCAGTGCTAGAGACAATTTGAGACAGGGGGGGCCGAACACTGAAGCTTTCTTT
many	TRBD2	TRBV7-2	TRBJ2-7	CASSRILAGASYEQYF	TGTGCCAGCAGCCGAATCCTAGCGGGGGCCTCCTACGAGCAGTACTTC
.	.	TRBV25-1	TRBJ1-2	CASSGAVARGYTF	TGTGCCAGCAGTGGAGCCGTTGCTCGCGGCTACACCTTC
many	.	TRBV28	TRBJ1-5	CASRTEGLGGNQPQHF	TGTGCCAGCAGAACGGAGGGCCTGGGTGGCAATCAGCCCCAGCATTTT
many	TRBD1	TRBV12-3/TRBV12-4	TRBJ2-2	CASSFNGGQGYTGELFF	TGTGCCAGCAGTTTTAATGGGGGACAGGGATACACCGGGGAGCTGTTTTTT
few	TRBD2	TRBV10-3	TRBJ2-3	CAISESGSREGQDTQYF	TGTGCCATCAGTGAGTCCGGTTCGAGGGAGGGCCAGGATACGCAGTATTTT
.	.	TRBV29-1	TRBJ2-3	CSASDSVSGTDTQYF	TGCAGCGCTTCGGACAGCGTATCGGGCACAGATACGCAGTATTTT
few	TRBD2	TRBV28	TRBJ2-3	CASSSPGLAPSPDTQYF	TGTGCCAGCAGTTCCCCTGGACTAGCGCCTTCCCCAGATACGCAGTATTTT
few	TRBD1	TRBV30	TRBJ2-6	CAWSAGTAKSGANVLTF	TGTGCCTGGAGTGCCGGGACAGCCAAATCTGGGGCCAACGTCCTGACTTTC
many	TRBD2	TRBV6-1	TRBJ2-7	CASTTSGRASYEQYF	TGTGCCAGCACAACTAGCGGGAGGGCCTCCTACGAGCAGTACTTC
few	.	TRBV28	TRBJ1-4	CASSPPSVRVVEKLFF	TGTGCCAGCAGTCCACCATCGGTTAGGGTGGTTGAAAAACTGTTTTTT
.	TRBD1	TRBV7-8	TRBJ1-2	CASSLGTGRSYTF	TGTGCCAGCAGCTTAGGGACAGGGAGGAGCTACACCTTC
many	.	TRBV20-1	TRBJ1-1	CSAEWVNTEAFF	TGCAGTGCCGAATGGGTGAACACTGAAGCTTTCTTT
.	TRBD2	TRBV9	TRBJ2-3	CASSVAGLADTDTQYF	TGTGCCAGCAGCGTAGCAGGGCTAGCGGACACAGATACGCAGTATTTT
many	.	TRBV6-1	TRBJ2-1	CASSDPRGGRNEQFF	TGTGCCAGCAGTGACCCCAGGGGGGGGCGGAATGAGCAGTTCTTC
few	TRBD2	TRBV3-1	TRBJ2-7	CASSHGKRLAGANEQYF	TGTGCCAGCAGCCACGGGAAACGCCTAGCGGGAGCTAACGAGCAGTACTTC
.	.	TRBV5-6	TRBJ2-5	CAGSTTGTQETQYF	TGTGCCGGCAGCACCACAGGGACCCAAGAGACCCAGTACTTC
many	TRBD2	TRBV20-1	TRBJ2-7	CSARGLANEQYF	TGCAGTGCTAGAGGACTAGCGAACGAGCAGTACTTC
few	TRBD1	TRBV20-1	TRBJ2-1	CSASSGTGPYEQFF	TGCAGTGCTAGTTCCGGGACAGGCCCCTATGAGCAGTTCTTC
many	.	TRBV6-1	TRBJ1-5	CASSERTGHQPQHF	TGTGCCAGCAGCGAAAGGACGGGACATCAGCCCCAGCATTTT
many	TRBD2	TRBV12-3/TRBV12-4	TRBJ2-5	CASSPGASGRAHETQYF	TGTGCCAGCAGTCCTGGGGCTAGCGGGAGGGCCCATGAGACCCAGTACTTC
.	.	TRBV4-1	TRBJ2-1	CASSQDPSGPTEQFF	TGCGCCAGCAGCCAAGATCCAAGTGGCCCCACTGAGCAGTTCTTC
many	.	TRBV6-2/TRBV6-3	TRBJ1-5	CASSETAYSNQPQHF	TGTGCCAGCAGTGAAACAGCCTATAGCAATCAGCCCCAGCATTTT
many	.	TRBV28	TRBJ2-7	CASSSLIPRTTYEQYF	TGTGCCAGCAGTTCCCTGATCCCTAGGACCACCTACGAGCAGTACTTC
.	.	TRBV6-1	TRBJ1-6	CASSKLRNSPLHF	TGTGCCAGCAGCAAATTGAGGAATTCACCCCTCCACTTT
many	.	TRBV12-3/TRBV12-4	TRBJ1-2	CASSFARVYGYTF	TGTGCCAGCAGTTTCGCCAGGGTCTATGGCTACACCTTC